Listed below are T cell receptor beta chains from one sample, sequenced in a study of CD8 T cells in Susac syndrome. Each CDR3 protein gets one entry after TCRdb re-called the immunoSEQ multiplex PCR reads with MiXCR. This table has about 120,000 distinct CDR3 sequences, 85% to 95% appearing once. The sample was CD4+ T cells from PBMCs. All receptors derive from a human donor with multiple sclerosis. CDR3s include the opening cysteine and the closing phenylalanine or tryptophan. The order of the fields is CDR3 length, J gene, D gene, clone size, V gene, CDR3 DNA, CDR3 protein. A D gene is named only where the DNA matches it firmly. Only some rows state a clone size, as once, few, many or a class for expanded clones.

len: 14; j_gene: TRBJ1-2; d_gene: NA; abundance: NA; v_gene: TRBV7-2; CDR3nt: TGTGCCAGCAGCACCAATACAGGGAACTATGGCTACACCTTC; CDR3aa: CASSTNTGNYGYTF
len: 16; j_gene: TRBJ2-1; d_gene: NA; abundance: NA; v_gene: TRBV5-6; CDR3nt: TGTGCCAGCAGCTCTTGGGCCTTCCAACCCTACAATGAGCAGTTCTTC; CDR3aa: CASSSWAFQPYNEQFF
len: 14; j_gene: TRBJ1-1; d_gene: NA; abundance: NA; v_gene: TRBV5-1; CDR3nt: TGCGCCAGCAGAACCCAGGGACCGAACACTGAAGCTTTCTTT; CDR3aa: CASRTQGPNTEAFF
len: 16; j_gene: TRBJ1-1; d_gene: NA; abundance: once; v_gene: TRBV5-1; CDR3nt: TGCGCCAGCAGCTTGGAAGTCCGGGGTGCGAACACTGAAGCTTTCTTT; CDR3aa: CASSLEVRGANTEAFF
len: 13; j_gene: TRBJ2-7; d_gene: NA; abundance: NA; v_gene: TRBV5-4; CDR3nt: TGTGCCAGCAGTTTGGGTACGAAGTACGAGCAGTACTTC; CDR3aa: CASSLGTKYEQYF
len: 14; j_gene: TRBJ1-1; d_gene: TRBD1; abundance: NA; v_gene: TRBV7-3; CDR3nt: TGTGCCAGCAGCCCCCAGGGGGCGCTGACTGAAGCTTTCTTT; CDR3aa: CASSPQGALTEAFF
len: 14; j_gene: TRBJ2-2; d_gene: NA; abundance: NA; v_gene: TRBV18; CDR3nt: TGTGCCAGCTCACGCCAGAAGAACACCGGGGAGCTGTTTTTT; CDR3aa: CASSRQKNTGELFF
len: 15; j_gene: TRBJ1-5; d_gene: TRBD1; abundance: NA; v_gene: TRBV20-1; CDR3nt: TGCAGTGCTAGAGGGACAGGGTATAGCAATCAGCCCCAGCATTTT; CDR3aa: CSARGTGYSNQPQHF
len: 14; j_gene: TRBJ2-7; d_gene: TRBD2; abundance: NA; v_gene: TRBV5-1; CDR3nt: TGCGCCAGCAGCTTGTCTAGCGGGAACTACGAGCAGTACTTC; CDR3aa: CASSLSSGNYEQYF
len: 15; j_gene: TRBJ2-3; d_gene: TRBD1; abundance: once; v_gene: TRBV3-1; CDR3nt: TGTGCCAGCACCGTTGACAGGGGAAGATCGGATACGCAGTATTTT; CDR3aa: CASTVDRGRSDTQYF
len: 14; j_gene: TRBJ2-4; d_gene: NA; abundance: NA; v_gene: TRBV7-2; CDR3nt: TGTGCCAGCAGCCCCCGAGGTGAGGGAGGCATTCAGTACTTC; CDR3aa: CASSPRGEGGIQYF
len: 14; j_gene: TRBJ1-3; d_gene: NA; abundance: NA; v_gene: TRBV12-5; CDR3nt: TGTGCTAGTGGTTTGTACACCTCTGGAAACACCATATATTTT; CDR3aa: CASGLYTSGNTIYF
len: 16; j_gene: TRBJ1-1; d_gene: NA; abundance: NA; v_gene: TRBV5-1; CDR3nt: TGCGCCAGCAGGCATGCAGGGACGGCGGGGAACACTGAAGCTTTCTTT; CDR3aa: CASRHAGTAGNTEAFF
len: 14; j_gene: TRBJ2-7; d_gene: NA; abundance: NA; v_gene: TRBV6-5; CDR3nt: TGTGCCAGCAGTCCCGGAGGTGGTGGGTACGAGCAGTACTTC; CDR3aa: CASSPGGGGYEQYF
len: 15; j_gene: TRBJ2-7; d_gene: NA; abundance: NA; v_gene: TRBV7-3; CDR3nt: TGTGCCAGCAGCTTAACAGGGTCGCAGATATACGAGCAGTACTTC; CDR3aa: CASSLTGSQIYEQYF
len: 14; j_gene: TRBJ2-7; d_gene: TRBD1; abundance: NA; v_gene: TRBV5-1; CDR3nt: TGCGCCAGCAGCGCGGGACAGGGCCTCTACGAGCAGTACTTC; CDR3aa: CASSAGQGLYEQYF
len: 15; j_gene: TRBJ2-1; d_gene: NA; abundance: NA; v_gene: TRBV30; CDR3nt: TGTGCCTGGAGTGTACGCGGGGGCCGGTACAATGAGCAGTTCTTC; CDR3aa: CAWSVRGGRYNEQFF
len: 15; j_gene: TRBJ1-1; d_gene: NA; abundance: NA; v_gene: TRBV5-1; CDR3nt: TGCGCCAGCAGCTTGGTTACGGGGGCGACCACTGAAGCTTTCTTT; CDR3aa: CASSLVTGATTEAFF
len: 14; j_gene: TRBJ1-2; d_gene: TRBD1; abundance: NA; v_gene: TRBV19; CDR3nt: TGTGCCAGTACCACAGGGGCCGGGTCAGGTGGCTACACCTTC; CDR3aa: CASTTGAGSGGYTF
len: 14; j_gene: TRBJ1-5; d_gene: TRBD1; abundance: NA; v_gene: TRBV2; CDR3nt: TGTGCCAGCAGTGTACAGGGGACCAATCAGCCCCAGCATTTT; CDR3aa: CASSVQGTNQPQHF
len: 15; j_gene: TRBJ2-2; d_gene: NA; abundance: NA; v_gene: TRBV4-1; CDR3nt: TGCGCCAGCAGCCAAGAAGGGGGAGGGGCCGGGGAGCTGTTTTTT; CDR3aa: CASSQEGGGAGELFF
len: 15; j_gene: TRBJ1-1; d_gene: NA; abundance: NA; v_gene: TRBV6-6; CDR3nt: TGTGCCAGCAGTTACGTGGGAATGGGGTACACTGAAGCTTTCTTT; CDR3aa: CASSYVGMGYTEAFF
len: 14; j_gene: TRBJ2-7; d_gene: NA; abundance: NA; v_gene: TRBV4-1; CDR3nt: TGCGCCAGCAGCCAAGATCCCGAGGGTTACGAGCAGTACTTC; CDR3aa: CASSQDPEGYEQYF
len: 12; j_gene: TRBJ1-1; d_gene: NA; abundance: few; v_gene: TRBV3-1; CDR3nt: TGTGCCAGCTCCCCGGGCGACACTGAAGCTTTCTTT; CDR3aa: CASSPGDTEAFF
len: 13; j_gene: TRBJ1-1; d_gene: NA; abundance: NA; v_gene: TRBV19; CDR3nt: TGTGCCAGTCATTGGGGGGGGAGCACTGAAGCTTTCTTT; CDR3aa: CASHWGGSTEAFF
len: 13; j_gene: TRBJ1-2; d_gene: NA; abundance: NA; v_gene: TRBV20-1; CDR3nt: TGCAGTGCTTCCTCGGGAGGTCACTATGGCTACACCTTC; CDR3aa: CSASSGGHYGYTF
len: 12; j_gene: TRBJ2-3; d_gene: NA; abundance: NA; v_gene: TRBV12-3/TRBV12-4; CDR3nt: TGTGCCAGCAGTCTGAAGCCGAATACGCAGTATTTT; CDR3aa: CASSLKPNTQYF
len: 14; j_gene: TRBJ2-7; d_gene: NA; abundance: once; v_gene: TRBV19; CDR3nt: TGTGCCAGTAGTATAGATCTATCGCCCTACGAGCAGTACTTC; CDR3aa: CASSIDLSPYEQYF
len: 14; j_gene: TRBJ1-1; d_gene: TRBD1; abundance: NA; v_gene: TRBV19; CDR3nt: TGTGCCAGTAGTATGGGGGACAGGGGGAATGCAGCTTTCTTT; CDR3aa: CASSMGDRGNAAFF